Presented here are 22 T cell receptor beta chains from one specimen sequenced in a study of blood T cell repertoires in COVID-19. The assay was immunoSEQ multiplex PCR, and TCRdb's table has in-frame clones only and misses some. The sample includes over 45,000 clones, 89% seen only once; the top ten take approximately 28%. Sequenced input: peripheral blood. The receptors derive from a woman of 80 years or more with acute or convalescent COVID-19.

The rearrangement uses TRBV29-1 and TRBJ2-3; no reliable D call. Trimming removed 6 bases at V and 1 base at J, with 8 bases between. Germline V gene sequence: CDR1 SQVTM, CDR2 ANQGSEA. CDR3 size: 12 residues. Here the CDR3 reads CSVISGTDTQYF. As DNA, the CDR3 is TGCAGCGTCATAAGCGGCACAGATACGCAGTATTTT.

This chain links TRBV2 with TRBJ2-7; 7 nucleotides line up with TRBD1. The germline CDR1 and CDR2 sequences are SNHLY and FYNNEI. J gave up 6 bases and V 5 bases, and 10 bases lay outside the gene matches. The CDR3 consists of 14 residues. CDR3 nucleotides: TGTGCCAGCAGTTTTGACAGGGTATTGTCCGAGCAGTACTTC. Its translation: CASSFDRVLSEQYF. The complete variable domain, with remaining parts taken from reference TRBV2 and TRBJ2-7, reads EPEVTQTPSHQVTQMGQEVILRCVPISNHLYFYWYRQILGQKVEFLVSFYNNEISEKSEIFDDQFSVERPDGSNFTLKIRSTKLEDSAMYFCASSFDRVLSEQYFGPGTRLTVT.

The chain combines TRBV19 with TRBJ2-1; TRBD2 matches 12 bases. Looked up from germline, CDR1 is LNHDA and CDR2 is SQIVND (reference sequence). The CDR3 is made up of 16 amino acids. The junction had 8 bases not matched to a gene; V was cut back by 5 bases and J by 6 bases. CDR3 protein: CASSPIGLAGSNEQFF. The CDR3 DNA follows: TGTGCCAGTAGTCCGATAGGACTAGCGGGGTCCAATGAGCAGTTCTTC.

The sample holds a few counts of this clone. The CDR3 spells CASSQTVDRATF. DNA of the CDR3: TGTGCCAGCAGCCAAACGGTTGACAGGGCCACCTTC. This rearrangement joins TRBV3-1 (or the pseudogene TRBV3-2) to TRBJ1-2, with 7 bases lining up with TRBD1. This CDR3 region has 12 residues. V gave up 2 bases and J gave up 13 bases; unmatched junction bases: 7. CDR1 and CDR2 from the germline V gene are LGHDT and YNNKEL (reference sequence).

V gene TRBV5-1 combines with J gene TRBJ2-2, with unresolved D. The CDR3 extends over 13 amino acids. With 5 bases removed from V and 5 bases from J, the gap between germline ends came to 10 bases. Looked up from germline, CDR1 is SGHRS and CDR2 is YFSETQ. The CDR3 bases are TGCGCCAGCAGACAGACCGGTACCGGGGAGCTGTTTTTT. It specifies CASRQTGTGELFF.

This rearrangement joins TRBV21-1 to TRBJ2-7; no DNA check was done on the table's D call, TRBD1. TRBV21-1 is a pseudogene segment. The CDR3 consists of 15 residues. CDR3 DNA sequence: TGTGCCAGCAGTAAGCCCCAGGTTCCCGACTACGAGCAGTACTTC. Amino acids: CASSKPQVPDYEQYF.

The V and J genes are TRBV6-5 and TRBJ1-6; D is possibly TRBD1 (6 bases). CDR3 size: 16 residues. The V gene lost 4 bases and the J gene lost 6 bases, with 16 bases spanning the gap. In germline, CDR1 is MNHEY, CDR2 SVGAGI. This CDR3 reads CASSSSPGVTNSPLHF. The CDR3 nucleotides are TGTGCCAGCAGTTCTAGCCCAGGGGTTACTAATTCACCCCTCCACTTT.

This clone has only one observation. This chain connects TRBV15 to TRBJ1-6; TRBD1 might be the D (6 bases). The germline V gene has CDR1 LNHNV and CDR2 YYDKDF (reference sequence). The CDR3 sequence is 15 residues long. V lost 0 bases and J lost 10, with 13 bases in between. The CDR3 DNA is TGTGCCACCAGCAGAGATGGACAGTTCTGGTCACCCCTCCACTTT. This translates into CATSRDGQFWSPLHF.

Notes on this clone: One end of the junction fails to match germline, which may point to a read error. The chain is built from TRBV20-1 and TRBJ1-2, with D possibly matching TRBD1 (6 bases). Germline assignment: CDR1 DFQATT and CDR2 SNEGSKA (reference sequence). The CDR3 consists of 11 residues. CDR3 nucleotide sequence: TGCAGTGCCCTAGGAGCACCGGGGGGCAACTTC. It translates to CSALGAPGGNF.

The V gene is TRBV3-1 (or the pseudogene TRBV3-2), the J gene TRBJ1-2; D ambiguous. With 1 base removed from V and 4 bases from J, the gap between germline ends came to 13 bases. Looked up from germline, CDR1 is LGHDT and CDR2 is YNNKEL (reference sequence). This CDR3 contains 15 residues. The CDR3 DNA sequence: TGTGCCAGCAGCCAAGGAGGCGGGGAGGGCTATGGCTACACCTTC. As protein: CASSQGGGEGYGYTF.

The chain joins TRBV5-1 to TRBJ1-4; a weak D match, TRBD1 (5 bases). This CDR3 region has 16 residues. Germline CDR1 SGHRS, CDR2 YFSETQ. With 1 base removed from V and 6 bases from J, the gap between germline ends came to 16 bases. CDR3 DNA sequence: TGCGCCAGCAGCTTGAATGCCTTCGGGGGTGATGAAAAACTGTTTTTT. This sequence encodes CASSLNAFGGDEKLFF.

The chain joins TRBV30 to TRBJ1-4, with a possible D match to TRBD1 (5 bases). Per germline, CDR1 GTSNPN and CDR2 SVGIG (reference sequence). The CDR3 loop spans 12 amino acids. V was cut by 4 bases and J by 8 bases, with 11 bases left in between. CDR3 coding DNA: TGTGCCTGGAATAGGGGAAGGGAAAAACTGTTTTTT. This encodes CAWNRGREKLFF.

This sequence joins TRBV30 and TRBJ1-1, with D perhaps TRBD1 (6 bases). This CDR3 has 15 amino acids. The V gene's germline CDR1 is GTSNPN and CDR2 SVGIG (reference sequence). V was shortened by 2 bases and J by 1 base, with 14 bases between the two germline ends. This CDR3 is CAWSKLGQRNTEAFF. The CDR3 nucleotides read TGTGCCTGGAGTAAGTTAGGACAGAGGAACACTGAAGCTTTCTTT.

This rearrangement joins TRBV28 to TRBJ2-1, with TRBD1 identical over 8 bases. The V gene end was trimmed by 7 bases and the J gene end by 6 bases; junction bases not matched to a gene: 11. The CDR3 is 15 residues long. The germline V gene encodes CDR1 MDHEN and CDR2 SYDVKM. CDR3 bases: TGTGCCAGCAATGCCCGGACAGGGCAACTCAATGAGCAGTTCTTC. It codes for CASNARTGQLNEQFF.

The chain links TRBV3-1 (or the pseudogene TRBV3-2) to TRBJ1-2, with no clear D. Deletions cut 1 base from V and 6 bases from J, with 9 bases between. CDR1 and CDR2 from the germline V gene are LGHDT and YNNKEL (reference sequence). This CDR3 comprises 13 residues. CDR3 in amino acids: CASSQGKGDGYTF. In nucleotides, the CDR3 is TGTGCCAGCAGCCAAGGCAAAGGAGATGGCTACACCTTC.

V and J are TRBV5-1 and TRBJ1-4, with 8 bases that match TRBD1. Germline CDR1 reads SGHRS; CDR2 reads YFSETQ. Germline trimming cut 0 bases from V and 7 bases from J; bases unmatched to any gene: 5. The CDR3 contains 15 residues. CDR3 sequence: CASSLGTGILEKLFF. As DNA, the CDR3 is TGCGCCAGCAGCTTGGGGACAGGGATTCTTGAAAAACTGTTTTTT. Full variable domain (rest looked up from reference TRBV5-1 and TRBJ1-4): KAGVTQTPRYLIKTRGQQVTLSCSPISGHRSVSWYQQTPGQGLQFLFEYFSETQRNKGNFPGRFSGRQFSNSRSEMNVSTLELGDSALYLCASSLGTGILEKLFFGSGTQLSVL.

The V gene is TRBV28, the J gene TRBJ2-3; 8 positions agree with TRBD1. Germline V CDR1 and CDR2: MDHEN, SYDVKM. Trimming at V came to 2 bases and at J to 1 base, leaving 2 bases not matched to a gene. The CDR3 spans 15 residues. CDR3 region: CASSLPGQGTDTQYF. Here the CDR3 DNA reads TGTGCCAGCAGTTTACCGGGACAGGGCACAGATACGCAGTATTTT. The whole variable domain, remainder taken from reference TRBV28 and TRBJ2-3, is DVKVTQSSRYLVKRTGEKVFLECVQDMDHENMFWYRQDPGLGLRLIYFSYDVKMKEKGDIPEGYSVSREKKERFSLILESASTNQTSMYLCASSLPGQGTDTQYFGPGTRLTVL.

The chain links TRBV29-1 to TRBJ1-1; 10 bases are a match to TRBD1. CDR1 and CDR2 from the germline V gene are SQVTM and ANQGSEA. The CDR3 runs to 15 residues. Trimming at V came to 6 bases and at J to 0 bases, leaving 7 bases not matched to a gene. This CDR3 reads CSVVGGTGVNTEAFF. The CDR3 DNA reads as TGCAGCGTAGTCGGGGGGACAGGGGTGAACACTGAAGCTTTCTTT. The whole variable domain, filled in from reference TRBV29-1 and TRBJ1-1, reads SAVISQKPSRDICQRGTSLTIQCQVDSQVTMMFWYRQQPGQSLTLIATANQGSEATYESGFVIDKFPISRPNLTFSTLTVSNMSPEDSSIYLCSVVGGTGVNTEAFFGQGTRLTVV.

The chain links TRBV7-9 to TRBJ2-5, with TRBD2 matching over 10 bases. V was clipped by 2 bases and J by 5 bases; unmatched bases: 2. The CDR3 spans 14 residues. Germline loops: CDR1 SEHNR, CDR2 FQNEAQ (reference sequence). The CDR3: CASSLLAGVETQYF. For the CDR3, the DNA is TGTGCCAGCAGCTTACTAGCGGGGGTGGAGACCCAGTACTTC.

The chain joins TRBV2 to TRBJ2-5; D is perhaps TRBD2 (5 bases). The CDR3 runs 12 residues. CDR1 is SNHLY and CDR2 is FYNNEI in the germline V gene. The V end lost 7 bases, the J end lost 7 bases, and 13 bases lay between the germline ends. The CDR3, as DNA: TGTGCCAGCAACCAAGCGGTAGGGACCCAGTACTTC. It is translated as CASNQAVGTQYF.

This clone was seen only once. The chain links TRBV3-1 (or the pseudogene TRBV3-2) to TRBJ1-1; 7 nucleotides agree with TRBD1. Germline V gives CDR1 LGHDT, CDR2 YNNKEL (reference sequence). The ends lost 2 bases at V and 4 bases at J; junction bases unmatched: 4. The CDR3 has 14 amino acids. This CDR3 is CASSQPTGATEAFF. DNA of the CDR3: TGTGCCAGCAGCCAACCAACAGGGGCCACTGAAGCTTTCTTT.

The J gene is TRBJ2-3, the V gene TRBV6-4; perhaps TRBD2 as D (6 bases). The germline V gene encodes CDR1 MRHNA and CDR2 SNTAGT. V was trimmed by 3 bases and J by 5 bases, leaving 15 bases between them. This CDR3 has 15 residues. CDR3 sequence reads: CASSDRGILGDTQYF. CDR3 DNA: TGTGCCAGCAGTGATCGGGGGATTTTGGGAGATACGCAGTATTTT.